One and the same sample provided the 5 T cell receptor beta chains below, sequenced in a study of OX40 agonist ivuxolimab in advanced cancers. Assay: immunoSEQ multiplex PCR; the TCRdb copy retains only in-frame clones and omits some. The profile covers 60,000 or so clones, with roughly 84% appearing a single time and under 30% taken by the ten largest. The specimen comprised CD4+ or CD8+ T cells sorted from blood, sampled in a trial of the OX40 agonist ivuxolimab. The receptors here all came from an adult with an advanced solid tumor such as melanoma, head and neck, liver or kidney cancer.

The chain links TRBV27 to TRBJ2-7, with 9 bases lining up with TRBD2. The CDR3 spans 15 residues. Germline V gene sequence: CDR1 MNHEY, CDR2 SMNVEV (reference sequence). V lost 5 bases and J lost 5; bases outside the gene matches: 10. CDR3 region: CASSIRGTSPHEQYF. In DNA, the CDR3 is TGTGCCAGCAGTATACGGGGGACTAGCCCCCACGAGCAGTACTTC.

J is TRBJ1-5 and V is TRBV4-3, with 8 bases fitting TRBD1. The CDR3 has 14 residues. Germline CDR1 is LGHNA and CDR2 is YSLEER. The junction had 3 bases not matched to a gene; V was cut back by 2 bases and J by 6 bases. CDR3 in amino acids: CASSQRTGIQPQHF. The CDR3 DNA is TGCGCCAGCAGCCAAAGGACAGGGATTCAGCCCCAGCATTTT.

This chain uses TRBV11-2 with TRBJ2-3, with unresolved D. Germline CDR1 reads SGHAT; CDR2 reads FQNNGV. The CDR3 runs 12 residues. The ends were cut back, 7 bases at V and 5 bases at J, with 10 bases in the middle. Written as DNA, the CDR3 is TGTGCCAGCACCCAAATGGAAGATACGCAGTATTTT. Protein: CASTQMEDTQYF.

The genes are TRBV5-1 and TRBJ2-3; D is undetermined. Germline lookup yields CDR1 SGHRS and CDR2 YFSETQ. V lost 0 bases and J 2 bases, leaving 10 bases between the germline ends. CDR3 length equals 15 residues. The DNA for the CDR3 is TGCGCCAGCAGCTTGGCCGTTGAGAACACAGATACGCAGTATTTT. It encodes CASSLAVENTDTQYF. Supplemented by reference TRBV5-1 and TRBJ2-3, the full variable domain reads KAGVTQTPRYLIKTRGQQVTLSCSPISGHRSVSWYQQTPGQGLQFLFEYFSETQRNKGNFPGRFSGRQFSNSRSEMNVSTLELGDSALYLCASSLAVENTDTQYFGPGTRLTVL.

This sequence joins TRBV10-3 and TRBJ1-1, with D unresolved. The V end lost 10 bases, the J end lost 3 bases, and 21 bases lay between the germline ends. CDR3 length equals 15 residues. Germline CDR1 and CDR2: ENHRY and SYGVKD. Here the CDR3 DNA reads TGTGCCACCTGCAGAATGGTAGATGGGGACACTGAAGCTTTCTTT. Encoded protein: CATCRMVDGDTEAFF.